These T cell receptor beta chains were read from a single sample in a study of type 1 and type 2 diabetes patients. Each CDR3 protein gets one entry after TCRdb re-called the multiplex PCR reads with MiXCR. This sample has 250,000 or so distinct CDR3 sequences; 47% occur once, and the top ten carry approximately 15%. Sequencing used peripheral blood mononuclear cells (PBMCs). The receptors shown here come from a man between 18 and 29 years old with type 2 diabetes. Both conserved end residues are part of each CDR3. Each record gives: V gene, D gene, clone size, J gene, CDR3 protein, CDR3 DNA. A D gene is named only where the DNA matches it firmly. Size is omitted from some rows. Given values are once, few, many or a class for expanded clones.

TRBV19	.	few	TRBJ2-2	CASKYRQGELFF	TGTGCCAGCAAGTATAGACAGGGGGAGCTGTTTTTT
TRBV10-2	.	many	TRBJ2-5	CASSDRTFSETQYF	TGCGCCAGCAGTGACCGGACCTTTAGTGAGACCCAGTACTTC
TRBV28	.	.	TRBJ2-3	CASSLLYSGDTQYF	TGTGCCAGCAGTCTTCTTTACAGTGGGGATACGCAGTATTTT
TRBV6-5	.	few	TRBJ1-1	CASAGVQNTEAFF	TGTGCCAGCGCGGGGGTTCAGAACACTGAAGCTTTCTTT
TRBV20-1	.	.	TRBJ1-1	CSARGWVNTEAFF	TGCAGTGCTAGAGGTTGGGTGAACACTGAAGCTTTCTTT
TRBV6-1	TRBD2	few	TRBJ2-7	CASSEGTSVTEQYF	TGTGCCAGCAGTGAAGGGACTAGCGTAACCGAGCAGTACTTC
TRBV12-3/TRBV12-4	.	few	TRBJ1-2	CASSLGGQSLGGYTF	TGTGCCAGCAGTTTAGGTGGACAGTCGTTAGGGGGCTACACCTTC
TRBV11-2	.	.	TRBJ2-5	CASSLGVSSAQYF	TGTGCCAGCAGCTTGGGAGTTTCTTCGGCCCAGTACTTC
TRBV18	.	.	TRBJ2-7	CASSPQNSLDYEQYF	TGTGCCAGCTCACCACAAAACAGTCTAGACTACGAGCAGTACTTC
TRBV27	.	.	TRBJ1-1	CASSTGGAEAFF	TGTGCCAGCAGTACAGGAGGCGCTGAAGCTTTCTTT
TRBV29-1	.	few	TRBJ1-2	CSVDEESSNYGYTF	TGCAGCGTTGATGAGGAGTCCTCTAACTATGGCTACACCTTC
TRBV10-3	TRBD2	.	TRBJ2-5	CAISETSGSQETQYF	TGTGCCATCAGTGAAACTAGCGGCTCCCAAGAGACCCAGTACTTC
TRBV7-2	.	few	TRBJ2-5	CASSLRRDGRETQYF	TGTGCCAGCAGCTTAAGAAGGGACGGGCGAGAGACCCAGTACTTC
TRBV19	.	once	TRBJ2-7	CANSVTVTSYEQYF	TGTGCCAATAGTGTGACAGTGACCTCCTACGAGCAGTACTTC
TRBV12-3/TRBV12-4	.	.	TRBJ1-1	CASIPGVNTEAFF	TGTGCCAGCATCCCGGGGGTGAACACTGAAGCTTTCTTT
TRBV12-3/TRBV12-4	TRBD1	.	TRBJ1-5	CASSQDRMDGQPQHF	TGTGCCAGCAGTCAGGACAGGATGGACGGTCAGCCCCAGCATTTT
TRBV2	TRBD1	many	TRBJ1-1	CASSTGGARTEAFF	TGTGCCAGCAGTACAGGGGGTGCTCGGACTGAAGCTTTCTTT
TRBV20-1	.	few	TRBJ1-1	CSAPREGAEAFF	TGCAGTGCCCCCAGGGAGGGGGCTGAAGCTTTCTTT